The 22 T cell receptor beta chains below come from one sample, sequenced in a study of cytomegalovirus exposure and HLA in healthy donors. The PCR made use of 60 Vbeta and 13 Jbeta primers. Measured with immunoSEQ multiplex PCR; TCRdb has only the in-frame clones, and not every one. The sample includes more than 95,000 clones, around 73% seen only once; the top ten take roughly 11%. Sequencing input: PBMCs. The source is a man aged 25-40 years in good health and CMV-seropositive.

The chain has TRBV27 and TRBJ2-7, with 8 bases identical to TRBD2. From germline, CDR1 is MNHEY and CDR2 SMNVEV (reference sequence). Trimming cost V 2 bases and J 0 bases; bases outside gene matches: 9. This CDR3 is 17 amino acids long. CDR3 residues: CASSLRPSGFISYEQYF. The CDR3 coding sequence is TGTGCCAGCAGTTTAAGGCCTAGCGGGTTCATCTCCTACGAGCAGTACTTC.

The chain links TRBV6-1 to TRBJ1-2; 7 bases align to TRBD1. V dropped 2 bases and J dropped 8; count of bases not matched to a gene: 11. CDR1 MNHNS and CDR2 SASEGT come from the germline V gene. The CDR3 spans 15 residues. CDR3 protein: CASSEPAARGSGYTF. The CDR3 nucleotides read TGTGCCAGCAGTGAACCGGCGGCCAGGGGGTCGGGCTACACCTTC.

Only a few counts were recorded for this clone. V gene TRBV7-2 combines with J gene TRBJ1-5, with TRBD1 matching 7 bases. Losses at the gene ends were 2 bases for V and 4 bases for J; bases not matched to a gene: 5. The CDR3 spans 15 residues. CDR1 and CDR2 (germline): SGHTA, FQGNSA. The CDR3 DNA sequence: TGTGCCAGCAGCTTATCTCCAGGGGGGAATCAGCCCCAGCATTTT. Translated: CASSLSPGGNQPQHF. Full variable domain (remainder filled in from reference TRBV7-2 and TRBJ1-5): GAGVSQSPSNKVTEKGKDVELRCDPISGHTALYWYRQSLGQGLEFLIYFQGNSAPDKSGLPSDRFSAERTGGSVSTLTIQRTQQEDSAVYLCASSLSPGGNQPQHFGDGTRLSIL.

The chain combines TRBV27 with TRBJ1-2, with 8 bases lining up with TRBD1. This CDR3 spans 16 amino acids. CDR1 and CDR2 (germline): MNHEY, SMNVEV (reference sequence). Unmatched junction bases numbered 10, after V lost 3 bases and J lost 4 bases. This CDR3 reads CASSFSTGRGPYGYTF. The CDR3 nucleotides are TGTGCCAGCAGTTTTAGTACGGGCAGGGGGCCCTATGGCTACACCTTC.

This clone was seen a handful of times. The chain couples TRBV7-9 to TRBJ1-1; 9 bases agree with TRBD1. The CDR3 extends over 18 amino acids. Trimming removed 2 bases from V and 0 bases from J; junction bases left unmatched: 10. Germline CDR1 SEHNR, CDR2 FQNEAQ (reference sequence). The CDR3 loop is CASSLWRVTGGVNTEAFF. The CDR3 region has the DNA TGTGCCAGCAGCTTATGGAGGGTGACAGGGGGAGTGAACACTGAAGCTTTCTTT.

Details on this clone: One junction end does not reproduce the germline sequence, and a read error may be involved. The chain joins TRBV7-7 to TRBJ2-1; a possible D gene is TRBD2 (5 bases). The germline V gene encodes CDR1 SSHAT and CDR2 FNYEAQ (reference sequence). CDR3 size: 14 residues. CDR3 nucleotides: TGTGCTAGCAGCCCTGGTACTAGATACAATGAGCAGTTCTTC. Translation: CASSPGTRYNEQFF.

The chain is built from TRBV6-1 and TRBJ1-4, with 7 bases aligning to TRBD1. Losses at the gene ends were 7 bases for V and 4 bases for J; bases not matched to a gene: 6. CDR1 and CDR2 from the germline V gene are MNHNS and SASEGT. The CDR3 consists of 14 residues. CDR3 protein: CASTPGQSNEKLFF. Here the CDR3 DNA reads TGTGCCAGCACCCCGGGACAGAGTAATGAAAAACTGTTTTTT.

The chain is built from TRBV18 and TRBJ1-3, with D tentatively TRBD1 (6 bases). Per germline, CDR1 KGHSH and CDR2 LQKENI. Between the trimmed V and J ends, which lost 3 bases and 0 bases, there was a span of 12 bases. The CDR3 has 16 amino acids. The CDR3 protein is CASSPGQYSSGNTIYF. DNA of the CDR3: TGTGCCAGCTCACCCGGACAGTACAGCTCTGGAAACACCATATATTTT.

This clone was observed a handful of times. The chain employs TRBV18 and TRBJ2-1; no reliable D call. V lost 0 bases and J lost 3, with 12 bases in between. Germline V gene lookup returns CDR1 KGHSH and CDR2 LQKENI. CDR3 size: 16 residues. CDR3 DNA sequence: TGTGCCAGCTCACCACCGGTGAAGAAGCGCTACAATGAGCAGTTCTTC. This codes for CASSPPVKKRYNEQFF.

The chain has TRBV14 and TRBJ2-5; 11 nucleotides agree with TRBD2. The germline CDR1 and CDR2 sequences are SGHDN and FVKESK. This CDR3 has 16 amino acids. Trimming cost V 4 bases and J 1 base; bases outside gene matches: 5. CDR3 loop: CASSPTSGVFQETQYF. DNA for the CDR3: TGTGCCAGCAGCCCGACTAGCGGGGTATTCCAAGAGACCCAGTACTTC. Supplemented by reference TRBV14 and TRBJ2-5, the full variable domain reads EAGVTQFPSHSVIEKGQTVTLRCDPISGHDNLYWYRRVMGKEIKFLLHFVKESKQDESGMPNNRFLAERTGGTYSTLKVQPAELEDSGVYFCASSPTSGVFQETQYFGPGTRLLVL.

This clone was counted a single time. The rearrangement links TRBV12-5 to TRBJ1-2, with D tentatively TRBD1 (6 bases). The CDR3 is made up of 17 amino acids. Looked up from germline, CDR1 is LGHNT and CDR2 is FRNRAP. Trimming stripped 1 base from V and 3 bases from J, with 18 bases between. CDR3 coding DNA: TGTGCTAGTGGTTTGGCAGTCGGGGACACACTCTACTATGGCTACACCTTC. Amino acid sequence: CASGLAVGDTLYYGYTF.

The V call is TRBV7-2, the J call TRBJ2-3; 10 positions agree with TRBD2. Germline CDR1 reads SGHTA; CDR2 reads FQGNSA. The CDR3 contains 15 residues. V was clipped by 0 bases and J by 3 bases; unmatched bases: 0. CDR3 region: CASSLAAGGTDTQYF. Written as DNA, the CDR3 is TGTGCCAGCAGCTTAGCAGCGGGAGGGACAGATACGCAGTATTTT.

This chain uses TRBV2 with TRBJ1-1, with TRBD1 as a possible D gene (6 bases). This CDR3 comprises 11 residues. The V end was cut by 6 bases, the J end by 9 bases, with 11 bases between. Germline CDR1 reads SNHLY; CDR2 reads FYNNEI. DNA of the CDR3: TGTGCCAGCAGGGGAGGGGGAAAAGCTTTCTTT. Translating gives CASRGGGKAFF.

This clone was observed a few times. V is TRBV6-5 and J is TRBJ2-7; D not resolved. This CDR3 is built from 13 residues. V was shortened by 7 bases and J by 4 bases, with 14 bases between the two germline ends. Germline CDR1 and CDR2: MNHEY and SVGAGI. The CDR3 loop is CASTMTTRYEQYF. Written as DNA, the CDR3 is TGTGCCAGCACTATGACGACACGATACGAGCAGTACTTC.

This clone was picked up one time. This chain connects TRBV9 to TRBJ2-7; D may be TRBD1 (5 bases). Germline-derived CDR1 and CDR2 are SGDLS and YYNGEE. Trimming pared 4 bases from V and 0 bases from J, leaving 14 bases between. This CDR3 is built from 15 residues. The CDR3 coding sequence is TGTGCCAGCAGCCCCGGACCGGACATCTCCTACGAGCAGTACTTC. Protein sequence: CASSPGPDISYEQYF.

The CDR3 DNA is TGCAGCGTTGTGCTGGCGGAAAGCTCCTACGAGCAGTACTTC. As protein: CSVVLAESSYEQYF. This sequence joins TRBV29-1 and TRBJ2-7, with D uncertain. CDR1 is SQVTM and CDR2 is ANQGSEA in the germline V gene. V lost 4 bases and J lost 0, with 13 bases in between. This CDR3 region has 14 residues.

This clone was observed a handful of times. The genes are TRBV4-3 and TRBJ2-3; TRBD2 might be the D (6 bases). V was clipped by 4 bases and J by 8 bases, with 22 bases between them. The length of the CDR3 is 16 residues. Per germline, CDR1 LGHNA and CDR2 YSLEER. The CDR3 spells CASSRARDSGRGTQYF. The CDR3 coding sequence is TGCGCCAGCAGCCGCGCAAGGGACTCGGGGCGGGGTACGCAGTATTTT.

This clone was detected once. The rearrangement joins TRBV7-7 to TRBJ2-1, with D possibly TRBD2 on 6 matching bases. CDR1 is SSHAT and CDR2 is FNYEAQ in the germline V gene (reference sequence). V was cut by 1 base and J by 2 bases, with 9 bases left in between. This CDR3 has 15 residues. The CDR3: CASSLGGGTYNEQFF. The CDR3 coding sequence is TGTGCCAGCAGCTTAGGCGGAGGGACCTACAATGAGCAGTTCTTC.

The chain uses TRBV5-1 and TRBJ2-7; D might be TRBD2 (6 bases). The CDR3 is 16 residues long. The V gene's germline CDR1 is SGHRS and CDR2 YFSETQ. The V gene lost 3 bases and the J gene lost 3 bases, with 19 bases spanning the gap. The CDR3 loop reads CASSYNANSGRYEQYF. Here the CDR3 DNA reads TGCGCCAGCAGCTACAACGCTAATAGCGGTCGCTACGAGCAGTACTTC.

The chain uses TRBV7-9 and TRBJ2-3; 10 nucleotides align to TRBD2. This CDR3 contains 15 residues. V dropped 4 bases and J dropped 1; count of bases not matched to a gene: 2. Germline CDR1 reads SEHNR; CDR2 reads FQNEAQ (reference sequence). CDR3 in amino acids: CASSYGTSGTDTQYF. The CDR3 DNA reads TGTGCCAGCAGCTACGGGACTAGCGGCACAGATACGCAGTATTTT.

This clone has just a few counts. The DNA of the CDR3 is TGTGCCACCAGCGACAGGGTATCAGCCTCCTACAATGAGCAGTTCTTC. This gives the protein CATSDRVSASYNEQFF. J is TRBJ2-1 and V is TRBV15; 7 bases are a match to TRBD1. V lost 5 bases, J lost 0 bases, and 7 bases stayed unmatched. Per germline, CDR1 LNHNV and CDR2 YYDKDF (reference sequence). The CDR3 runs 16 residues.

The rearrangement links TRBV4-1 to TRBJ2-7, with a weak D call TRBD1 (8 bases). The germline V gene encodes CDR1 MGHRA and CDR2 YSYEKL. The CDR3 spans 17 residues. Trimming stripped 4 bases from V and 4 bases from J, with 23 bases between. The CDR3 protein is CASSPARGRESRYEQYF. In nucleotides, the CDR3 is TGCGCCAGCAGCCCGGCCAGGGGGCGGGAGTCTAGGTACGAGCAGTACTTC.